This T cell receptor beta chain was retrieved from a study of CD8 T cells in Susac syndrome. It was with random hexamers that 0.5 to 1 ug RNA was reverse transcribed. Multiplex PCR with immunoSEQ amplified the TCR beta CDR3 across 54 Vbeta and 13 Jbeta. Via MiXCR, TCRdb re-called the immunoSEQ multiplex PCR reads, giving one row per CDR3 protein. The sample lists just under 150,000 distinct CDR3 sequences, roughly 94% occurring once. V lost 6 bases, J lost 3 bases, and 6 bases stayed unmatched. The length of the CDR3 is 15 residues. The germline gives CDR1 MNHNS, CDR2 SASEGT. Sequencing was done on a sample of CD4+ T cells from PBMCs. The source of this sequence is a human donor in good health. The chain links TRBV6-1 to TRBJ2-1, with 9 bases fitting TRBD2. The CDR3 loop is CASSSSGRYYNEQFF. The CDR3 DNA is TGTGCCAGCAGCTCGAGCGGGAGGTACTACAATGAGCAGTTCTTC.